The 21 T cell receptor beta chains in this list originate from one sample, sequenced in a study of T cells in localized non-small cell lung cancer. Assay: immunoSEQ multiplex PCR; the TCRdb copy retains only in-frame clones and omits some. The data hold around 130,000 clones, with roughly nine tenths observed a single time. Specimen: peripheral blood, collected before any cancer treatment. The source is a female donor over 55 with stage I lung adenocarcinoma.

V gene TRBV20-1 combines with J gene TRBJ1-1; D gene ambiguous. The V and J ends lost 0 bases and 11 bases respectively, with 7 bases between them. The V gene's germline CDR1 is DFQATT and CDR2 SNEGSKA (reference sequence). This CDR3 spans 10 amino acids. DNA of the CDR3: TGCAGTGCTAGAGAGGTCAACGCTTTCTTT. This codes for CSAREVNAFF.

This CDR3 is CATPRRGTNTGELFF. CDR3 nucleotides: TGTGCCACCCCCAGAAGGGGGACTAACACCGGGGAGCTGTTTTTT. This rearrangement joins TRBV6-6 to TRBJ2-2; tentatively, D is TRBD1 or TRBD2 (6 bases each). V lost 10 bases and J 2 bases, leaving 17 bases between the germline ends. This CDR3 has 15 residues. The germline V gene has CDR1 MNHNY and CDR2 SVGAGI (reference sequence).

The chain is built from TRBV30 and TRBJ2-7; D call uncertain. The CDR3 is 12 amino acids. CDR1 is GTSNPN and CDR2 is SVGIG in the germline V gene (reference sequence). Trimming removed 2 bases at V and 6 bases at J, with 11 bases between. The CDR3 DNA reads TGTGCCTGGAGTCAGCTAGTGGCCGAGCAGTACTTC. This encodes CAWSQLVAEQYF.

This clone has just one count. The rearrangement joins TRBV27 to TRBJ1-3; D uncertain. The CDR3 consists of 13 residues. CDR1 and CDR2 (germline): MNHEY, SMNVEV (reference sequence). Deletions cut 6 bases from V and 0 bases from J, with 6 bases between. CDR3 sequence reads: CASSGDSGNTIYF. CDR3 nucleotides: TGTGCCAGCAGCGGAGACTCTGGAAACACCATATATTTT.

This chain uses TRBV9 with TRBJ2-6, with 7 bases identical to TRBD2. After removal of 0 bases from V and 0 bases from J, the junction contained 12 bases not matched to a gene. Germline V lookup: CDR1 SGDLS, CDR2 YYNGEE. This CDR3 region has 20 residues. The CDR3 coding sequence is TGTGCCAGCAGCGTAGACCCCGGGGTAGCGGGCGGCTCTGGGGCCAACGTCCTGACTTTC. Translated, it gives CASSVDPGVAGGSGANVLTF.

The chain is built from TRBV21-1 and TRBJ1-1; the D call TRBD1 from the table was never checked on the DNA. TRBV21-1 is a pseudogene locus. The CDR3 covers 15 residues. CDR3 residues: CASSKGQGLNTEAFF. DNA for the CDR3: TGTGCCAGCAGCAAAGGACAGGGATTGAACACTGAAGCTTTCTTT.

The chain recombines TRBV18 with TRBJ1-1, with no clear D. In germline, CDR1 is KGHSH, CDR2 LQKENI. Trimming took 6 bases from V and 4 from J, leaving 6 bases between them. The CDR3 spans 11 residues. CDR3 sequence reads: CASSPSTEAFF. The CDR3 nucleotides are TGTGCCAGCTCCCCGTCCACTGAAGCTTTCTTT. The entire variable domain, with the rest obtained from reference TRBV18 and TRBJ1-1, is as follows: NAGVMQNPRHLVRRRGQEARLRCSPMKGHSHVYWYRQLPEEGLKFMVYLQKENIIDESGMPKERFSAEFPKEGPSILRIQQVVRGDSAAYFCASSPSTEAFFGQGTRLTVV.

This chain uses TRBV5-1 with TRBJ2-3; D is ambiguous. The V end lost 7 bases, the J end lost 0 bases, and 9 bases lay between the germline ends. The CDR3 has 13 residues. The germline V gene encodes CDR1 SGHRS and CDR2 YFSETQ. DNA of the CDR3: TGCGCCAGCCGCATGTGGAGCACAGATACGCAGTATTTT. Translated: CASRMWSTDTQYF.

The CDR3 sequence is CASGGLAGLYEQYF. CDR3 DNA sequence: TGTGCCAGCGGGGGACTAGCGGGACTCTACGAGCAGTACTTC. This chain joins TRBV6-6 and TRBJ2-5; 13 bases are a match to TRBD2. The J call is uncertain, as TRBJ2-7 better fits the DNA end. The germline V gene encodes CDR1 MNHNY and CDR2 SVGAGI (reference sequence). This CDR3 contains 14 residues.

The table lists this clone with a count of one. V is TRBV19 and J is TRBJ1-2; 8 bases agree with TRBD1. The CDR3 consists of 16 residues. V dropped 4 bases and J dropped 0; count of bases not matched to a gene: 7. Germline CDR1 reads LNHDA; CDR2 reads SQIVND (reference sequence). The CDR3 spells CASSKSQGAPNYGYTF. DNA of the CDR3: TGTGCCAGTAGTAAATCCCAGGGGGCACCTAACTATGGCTACACCTTC.

V and J are TRBV30 and TRBJ1-5; perhaps TRBD1 as D (6 bases). CDR1 and CDR2 (germline): GTSNPN, SVGIG (reference sequence). The CDR3 has 16 residues. V lost 0 bases and J 4 bases, leaving 16 bases between the germline ends. The CDR3 protein is CAWSVGRGLENQPQHF. Here the CDR3 DNA reads TGTGCCTGGAGTGTCGGCAGGGGTTTGGAGAATCAGCCCCAGCATTTT. Filled out from reference TRBV30 and TRBJ1-5, the complete variable domain reads SQTIHQWPATLVQPVGSPLSLECTVEGTSNPNLYWYRQAAGRGLQLLFYSVGIGQISSEVPQNLSASRPQDRQFILSSKKLLLSDSGFYLCAWSVGRGLENQPQHFGDGTRLSIL.

The rearrangement links TRBV19 to TRBJ2-3, with 10 positions matching TRBD2. Germline V CDR1 and CDR2: LNHDA, SQIVND (reference sequence). J lost 14 bases, V lost 6 bases, and 14 bases had no gene match. The CDR3 contains 14 residues. The DNA for the CDR3 is TGTGCCAGTAGCGAATCCGGGACTAGCGCCCCGCTGTATTTT. Encoded protein: CASSESGTSAPLYF. The complete variable domain, with remaining parts taken from reference TRBV19 and TRBJ2-3, reads DGGITQSPKYLFRKEGQNVTLSCEQNLNHDAMYWYRQDPGQGLRLIYYSQIVNDFQKGDIAEGYSVSREKKESFPLTVTSAQKNPTAFYLCASSESGTSAPLYFGPGTRLTVL.

The chain has TRBV11-2 and TRBJ1-1; possible D gene TRBD1, 5 bases. Germline CDR1 and CDR2: SGHAT and FQNNGV. Trimming removed 2 bases from V and 8 bases from J, with 9 bases in between. This CDR3 contains 12 residues. CDR3 bases: TGTGCCAGCAGCTTAAACAGGTACGAAGCTTTCTTT. Translated, it gives CASSLNRYEAFF.

A single count supports this clone. CDR3 coding DNA: TGTGCCAGCAACCTCCCGGAGCCTAAAAGCGAGCAGTACTTC. This translates into CASNLPEPKSEQYF. The chain links TRBV5-4 to TRBJ2-7, with no clear D. There are 14 residues in the CDR3. Germline assignment: CDR1 SGHNT and CDR2 YYREEE (reference sequence). Trimming shortened V by 6 bases and J by 6 bases, and 19 bases separated the two germline ends.

The V gene is TRBV27, the J gene TRBJ1-2; 8 bases agree with TRBD1. The CDR3 has 13 residues. CDR1 and CDR2 from the germline V gene are MNHEY and SMNVEV (reference sequence). V shed 8 bases, J shed 4 bases, and the junction held 6 bases outside the gene matches. The CDR3 nucleotides read TGTGCCAGCGGCAGGGGGCTAAGCTATGGCTACACCTTC. As protein: CASGRGLSYGYTF.

This rearrangement joins TRBV7-9 to TRBJ1-2; D gene uncertain. From germline, CDR1 is SEHNR and CDR2 FQNEAQ (reference sequence). The CDR3 extends over 14 amino acids. V was clipped by 0 bases and J by 4 bases, with 9 bases between them. This CDR3 is CASSLAGRSYGYTF. The CDR3 region has the DNA TGTGCCAGCAGCTTAGCGGGCCGGAGCTATGGCTACACCTTC.

The chain links TRBV6-5 to TRBJ2-7, with TRBD1 as a possible D gene (5 bases). The length of the CDR3 is 15 residues. Trimming removed 8 bases from V and 6 bases from J, with 23 bases in between. Germline V gene data show CDR1 as MNHEY and CDR2 as SVGAGI. The DNA of the CDR3 is TGTGCCAGCGCCGAAAATCGGCAGGGCGGTCCCGAGCAGTACTTC. It encodes CASAENRQGGPEQYF.

The chain combines TRBV20-1 with TRBJ1-1, with no clear D. CDR1 DFQATT and CDR2 SNEGSKA come from the germline V gene (reference sequence). The CDR3 loop spans 11 amino acids. V lost 6 bases and J lost 8, with 13 bases in between. CDR3 loop: CSAFEGPEAFF. In nucleotides, the CDR3 is TGCAGTGCGTTCGAGGGCCCGGAAGCTTTCTTT.

This chain uses TRBV29-1 with TRBJ2-3, with 7 bases aligning to TRBD2. Trimming removed 3 bases from V and 4 bases from J; junction bases left unmatched: 10. The CDR3 contains 15 residues. CDR1 is SQVTM, CDR2 ANQGSEA, per germline. The DNA of the CDR3 is TGCAGCGTTGATCCGTGGGAGGGGTCCGCAGATACGCAGTATTTT. Protein product: CSVDPWEGSADTQYF.

V and J are TRBV30 and TRBJ2-7, with D perhaps TRBD2 (6 bases). This CDR3 region has 12 residues. The germline gives CDR1 GTSNPN, CDR2 SVGIG (reference sequence). V dropped 3 bases and J dropped 4 bases, with 10 bases sitting between them. As DNA, the CDR3 is TGTGCCTGGAGGACTAGTGGATACGAGCAGTACTTC. Translation: CAWRTSGYEQYF.

This clone showed up just a few times. J is TRBJ1-5 and V is TRBV2; tentatively, D is TRBD1 (6 bases). Trimming pared 8 bases from V and 3 bases from J, leaving 11 bases between. The CDR3 extends over 13 amino acids. CDR1 and CDR2 (germline): SNHLY, FYNNEI. The CDR3 nucleotides are TGTGCCAGCCGAGGACAGCCCAATCAGCCCCAGCATTTT. It specifies CASRGQPNQPQHF. The complete variable domain, with remaining parts taken from reference TRBV2 and TRBJ1-5, reads EPEVTQTPSHQVTQMGQEVILRCVPISNHLYFYWYRQILGQKVEFLVSFYNNEISEKSEIFDDQFSVERPDGSNFTLKIRSTKLEDSAMYFCASRGQPNQPQHFGDGTRLSIL.